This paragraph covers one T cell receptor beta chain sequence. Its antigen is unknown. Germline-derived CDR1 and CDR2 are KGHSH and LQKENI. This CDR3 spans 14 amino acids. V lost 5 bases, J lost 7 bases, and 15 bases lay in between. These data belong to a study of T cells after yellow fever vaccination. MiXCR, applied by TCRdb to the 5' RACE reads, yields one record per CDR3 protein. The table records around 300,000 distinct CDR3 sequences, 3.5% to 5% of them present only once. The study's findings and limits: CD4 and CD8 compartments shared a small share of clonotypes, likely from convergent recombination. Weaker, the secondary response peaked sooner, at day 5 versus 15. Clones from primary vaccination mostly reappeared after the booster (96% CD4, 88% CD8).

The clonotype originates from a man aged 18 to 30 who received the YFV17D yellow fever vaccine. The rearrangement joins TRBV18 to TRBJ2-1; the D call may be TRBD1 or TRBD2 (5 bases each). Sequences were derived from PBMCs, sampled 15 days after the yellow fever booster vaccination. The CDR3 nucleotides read TGTGCCAGCTCAGTAGACACTGGGGGTAATGAGCAGTTCTTC. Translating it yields CASSVDTGGNEQFF.